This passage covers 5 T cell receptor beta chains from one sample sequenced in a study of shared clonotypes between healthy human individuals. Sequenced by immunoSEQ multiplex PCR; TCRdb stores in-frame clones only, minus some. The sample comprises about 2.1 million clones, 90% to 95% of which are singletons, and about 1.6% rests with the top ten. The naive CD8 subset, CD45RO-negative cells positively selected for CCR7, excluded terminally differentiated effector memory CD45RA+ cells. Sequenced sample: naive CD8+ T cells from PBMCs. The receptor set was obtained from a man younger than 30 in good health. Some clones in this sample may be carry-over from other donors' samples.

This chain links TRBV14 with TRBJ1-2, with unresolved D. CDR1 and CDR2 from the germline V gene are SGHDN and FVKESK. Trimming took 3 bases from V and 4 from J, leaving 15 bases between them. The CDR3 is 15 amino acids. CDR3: CASSHLRIGIYGYTF. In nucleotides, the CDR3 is TGTGCCAGCAGCCACCTAAGGATTGGGATCTATGGCTACACCTTC.

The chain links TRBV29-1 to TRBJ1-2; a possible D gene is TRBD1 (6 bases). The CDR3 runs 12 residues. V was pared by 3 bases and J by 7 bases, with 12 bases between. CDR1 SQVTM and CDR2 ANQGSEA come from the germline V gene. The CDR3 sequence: CSVDRGASGYTF. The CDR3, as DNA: TGCAGCGTTGACCGGGGGGCCAGTGGCTACACCTTC.

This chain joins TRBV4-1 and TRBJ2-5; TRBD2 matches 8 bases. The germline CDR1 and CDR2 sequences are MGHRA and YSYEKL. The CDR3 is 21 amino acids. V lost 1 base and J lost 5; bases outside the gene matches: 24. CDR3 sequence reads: CASSQGSLGTKSGRGLETQYF. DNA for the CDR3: TGCGCCAGCAGCCAAGGGTCGTTAGGCACCAAAAGCGGGAGAGGGCTGGAGACCCAGTACTTC.

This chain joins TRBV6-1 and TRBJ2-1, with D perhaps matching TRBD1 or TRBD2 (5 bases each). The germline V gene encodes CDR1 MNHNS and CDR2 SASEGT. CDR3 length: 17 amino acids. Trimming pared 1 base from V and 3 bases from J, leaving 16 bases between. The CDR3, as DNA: TGTGCCAGCAGTGAAGTGGGACCCACCACACTCTACAATGAGCAGTTCTTC. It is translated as CASSEVGPTTLYNEQFF.

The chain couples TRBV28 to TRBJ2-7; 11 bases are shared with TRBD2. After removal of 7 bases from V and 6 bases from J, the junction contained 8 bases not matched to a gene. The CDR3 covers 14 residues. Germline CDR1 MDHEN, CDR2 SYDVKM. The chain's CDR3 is CASNIAGGPGEQYF. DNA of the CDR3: TGTGCCAGCAACATAGCGGGAGGGCCGGGCGAGCAGTACTTC.